The rows below give T cell receptor beta chains drawn from one sample of a study of graft-versus-host responses after intestinal transplantation. Their antigens remain unidentified. The table came from immunoSEQ multiplex PCR; TCRdb's copy has only in-frame clones and leaves some out. The sample has around 90,000 clones; roughly 92% are singletons. Sample: unstimulated CD4+ T cells sorted from spleen or lymph node cells, taken before intestinal transplant. These TCRs come from a human donor who received an intestinal transplant. Both conserved end residues are part of each CDR3. The D gene is left open where the match is weak. The size of a clone is reported for some rows only, either as once, few or many, or as a class for expanded clones.

>NA|NA|TRBJ2-7|TRBV11-3
TGTGCCAGCGGTGGGGGTTTGGACTACGAGCAGTACTTC
CASGGGLDYEQYF
>NA|TRBD1|TRBJ2-3|TRBV27
TGTGCCAGCAGTCCGGACAGGGGTGGCACAGATACGCAGTATTTT
CASSPDRGGTDTQYF
>once|TRBD2|TRBJ2-1|TRBV11-1
TGTGCCAGCAGTCCATTTCGAGCGGGAGATCGTGTCCGGGAGTTCTTC
CASSPFRAGDRVREFF
>NA|NA|TRBJ1-2|TRBV27
TGTGCCAGCAGCTTGTCAAGATTCGATGGCTACACCTTC
CASSLSRFDGYTF
>NA|NA|TRBJ1-2|TRBV6-5
TGTGCCAGCAGTACCGGGACAAGCTATGGCTACACCTTC
CASSTGTSYGYTF
>NA|NA|TRBJ2-3|TRBV7-3
TGTGCCAGCAGCTTAACCCGGATCACAGATACGCAGTATTTT
CASSLTRITDTQYF
>NA|NA|TRBJ2-7|TRBV6-5
TGTGCCAGCAGCCCGGACAGAGCCTCCTACGAGCAGTACTTC
CASSPDRASYEQYF
>NA|NA|TRBJ1-3|TRBV5-4
TGTGCCAGCAGCTTGGCGGGTGTGAGCTCTGGAAACACCATATATTTT
CASSLAGVSSGNTIYF
>NA|TRBD2|TRBJ2-3|TRBV5-6
TGTGCCAGCAGCTTGGAACCCGGGACTAGCGGTAGCACAGATACGCAGTATTTT
CASSLEPGTSGSTDTQYF
>NA|TRBD1|TRBJ2-1|TRBV7-9
TGTGCCAGCAGCTTAGCGCCAGAGGGGGCAGAGTTCTTC
CASSLAPEGAEFF
>NA|TRBD1|TRBJ2-7|TRBV6-6
TGTGCCAGCAATCGGGACAGGGCGGGCGAGCAGTACTTC
CASNRDRAGEQYF
>NA|NA|TRBJ2-3|TRBV11-3
TGTGCCAGCAGCTTAGGCCAGCGCACAGATACGCAGTATTTT
CASSLGQRTDTQYF
>NA|TRBD2|TRBJ2-1|TRBV5-6
TGTGCCAGCAGCTTGGACAGCGGGATCCGCTCCTACAATGAGCAGTTCTTC
CASSLDSGIRSYNEQFF
>NA|TRBD2|TRBJ2-7|TRBV19
TGTGCCAGTAGTGCCCGACTAGCGCAGAGCTCCTACGAGCAGTACTTC
CASSARLAQSSYEQYF
>NA|TRBD2|TRBJ2-2|TRBV29-1
TGCAGCGTTATAGCGGGAGTAAGCACCGGGGAGCTGTTTTTT
CSVIAGVSTGELFF
>NA|NA|TRBJ2-3|TRBV28
TGTGCCAGCAGTCGGGGGGATCTTACAGGGGGCACAGATACGCAGTATTTT
CASSRGDLTGGTDTQYF
>NA|NA|TRBJ1-3|TRBV4-2
TGTGCCAGCAGCCAAGACCTACGGACATGGGGGGACTCTGGAAACACCATATATTTT
CASSQDLRTWGDSGNTIYF